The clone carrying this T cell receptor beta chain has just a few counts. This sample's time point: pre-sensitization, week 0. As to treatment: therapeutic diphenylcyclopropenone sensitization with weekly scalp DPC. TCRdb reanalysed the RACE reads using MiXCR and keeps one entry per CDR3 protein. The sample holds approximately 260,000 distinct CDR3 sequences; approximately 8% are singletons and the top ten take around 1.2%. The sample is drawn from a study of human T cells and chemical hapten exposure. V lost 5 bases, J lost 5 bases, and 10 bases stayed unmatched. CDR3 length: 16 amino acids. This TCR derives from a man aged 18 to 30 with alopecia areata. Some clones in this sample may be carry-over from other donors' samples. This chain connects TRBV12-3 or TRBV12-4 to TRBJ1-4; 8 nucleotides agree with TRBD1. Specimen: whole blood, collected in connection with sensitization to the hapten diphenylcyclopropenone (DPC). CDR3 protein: CASSPADRGFNEKLFF. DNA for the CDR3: TGTGCCAGCAGTCCCGCTGACAGGGGCTTCAATGAAAAACTGTTTTTT.